The entry below describes one TCR beta chain. Its antigen remains unidentified. This entry is derived from a study of cytotoxic CD8 clonotypes in ibrutinib-treated CLL. Study-wide background: The patient breakdown showed fewer than 12 relapsed/refractory and approximately 15 treatment-naive cases, with approximately 18 IGHV unmutated. Study-level points and caveats: At the start, clonality exceeded age-matched healthy donors and followed circulating CD8+ T-cell counts. Clonality rose at ibrutinib response, held steady in sustained remission, and fell toward baseline at progression.

Clones were sequenced by immunoSEQ multiplex PCR, and TCRdb holds only the in-frame ones, with some missing. The sample records hundreds of thousands of clones, under 80% being singletons. V lost 5 bases to trimming and J lost 4 bases, with 11 bases between them. This CDR3 has 14 residues. Germline V gene data show CDR1 as MGHRA and CDR2 as YSYEKL. V usage is TRBV4-1 and J usage is TRBJ1-4; maybe TRBD1 (6 bases). This TCR was recovered from a human donor with chronic lymphocytic leukemia. The sample here was PBMCs, taken after 24 months of ibrutinib treatment. The CDR3 region is CASSFLDSNEKLFF. The CDR3 DNA reads as TGCGCCAGCAGCTTCCTGGACAGTAATGAAAAACTGTTTTTT.